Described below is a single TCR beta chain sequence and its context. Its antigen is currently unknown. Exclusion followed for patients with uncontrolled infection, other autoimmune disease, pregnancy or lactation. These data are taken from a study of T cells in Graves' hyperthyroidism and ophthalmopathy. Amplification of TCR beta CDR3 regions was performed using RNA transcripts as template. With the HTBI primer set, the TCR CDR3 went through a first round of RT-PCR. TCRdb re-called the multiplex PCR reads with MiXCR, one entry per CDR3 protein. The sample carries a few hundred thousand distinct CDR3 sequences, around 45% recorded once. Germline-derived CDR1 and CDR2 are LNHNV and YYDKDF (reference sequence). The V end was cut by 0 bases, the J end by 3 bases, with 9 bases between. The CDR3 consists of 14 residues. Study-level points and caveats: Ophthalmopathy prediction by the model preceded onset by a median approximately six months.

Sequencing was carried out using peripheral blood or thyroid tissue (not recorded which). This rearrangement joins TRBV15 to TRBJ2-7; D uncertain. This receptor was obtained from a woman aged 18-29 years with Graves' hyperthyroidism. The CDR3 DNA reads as TGTGCCACCAGCAGAGATGACACGAACTACGAGCAGTACTTC. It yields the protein CATSRDDTNYEQYF.